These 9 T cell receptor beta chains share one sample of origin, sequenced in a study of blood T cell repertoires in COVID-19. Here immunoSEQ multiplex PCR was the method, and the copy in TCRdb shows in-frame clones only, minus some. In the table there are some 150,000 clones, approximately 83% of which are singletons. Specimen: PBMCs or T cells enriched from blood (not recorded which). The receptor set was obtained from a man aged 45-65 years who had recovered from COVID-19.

CDR3: CASRPGQGSSSGYTF. The DNA of the CDR3 is TGTGCCAGTAGACCGGGACAGGGAAGTTCCAGTGGCTACACCTTC. V and J are TRBV19 and TRBJ1-2, with 9 bases lining up with TRBD1. The CDR3 runs 15 residues. The V segment lost 6 bases and the J segment 7 bases; nucleotides outside the gene matches: 12. From germline, CDR1 is LNHDA and CDR2 SQIVND (reference sequence).

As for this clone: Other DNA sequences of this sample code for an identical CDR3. DNA of the CDR3: TGTGCCAGCAGTTTAGCGGGGGTCGGCACTGAAGCTTTCTTT. This encodes CASSLAGVGTEAFF. This rearrangement joins TRBV28 to TRBJ1-1; D perhaps matches TRBD1 (5 bases). Trimming took 2 bases from V and 4 from J, leaving 11 bases between them. This CDR3 contains 14 residues. CDR1 and CDR2 from the germline V gene are MDHEN and SYDVKM.

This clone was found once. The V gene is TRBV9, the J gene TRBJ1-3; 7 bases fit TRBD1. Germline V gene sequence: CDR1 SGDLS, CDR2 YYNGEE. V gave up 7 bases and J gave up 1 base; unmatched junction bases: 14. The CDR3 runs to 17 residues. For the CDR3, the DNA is TGTGCCAGCGGCCTAGGGGGCAGGATCTCTTCTGGAAACACCATATATTTT. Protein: CASGLGGRISSGNTIYF.

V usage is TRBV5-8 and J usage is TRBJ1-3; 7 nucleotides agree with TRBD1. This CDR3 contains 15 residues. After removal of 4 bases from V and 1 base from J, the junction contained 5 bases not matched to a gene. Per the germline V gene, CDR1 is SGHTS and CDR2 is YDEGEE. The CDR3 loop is CASSGRQGSGNTIYF. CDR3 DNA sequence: TGTGCCAGCAGCGGACGACAGGGATCTGGAAACACCATATATTTT.

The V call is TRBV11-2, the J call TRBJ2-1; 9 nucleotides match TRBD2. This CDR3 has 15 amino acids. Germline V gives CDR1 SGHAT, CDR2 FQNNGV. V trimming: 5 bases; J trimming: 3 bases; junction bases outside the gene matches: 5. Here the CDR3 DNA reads TGTGCCAGCAGCGAGACTAGCGGAAACTACAATGAGCAGTTCTTC. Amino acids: CASSETSGNYNEQFF.

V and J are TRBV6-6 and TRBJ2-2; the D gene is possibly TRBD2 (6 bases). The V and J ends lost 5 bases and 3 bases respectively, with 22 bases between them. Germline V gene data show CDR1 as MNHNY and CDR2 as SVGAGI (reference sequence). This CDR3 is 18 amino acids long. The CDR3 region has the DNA TGTGCCAGCAGTCTAAGCGGGTTTCGGTTTCGGGACACCGGGGAGCTGTTTTTT. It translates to CASSLSGFRFRDTGELFF.

The CDR3 DNA is TGCGCCAGCAGCTTAAACTCCGGGACACCGAACACTGAAGCTTTCTTT. Translation gives CASSLNSGTPNTEAFF. This chain joins TRBV5-1 and TRBJ1-1, with a weak D call TRBD1 (6 bases). The CDR3 is made up of 16 amino acids. The V end lost 2 bases, the J end lost 1 base, and 15 bases lay between the germline ends. In germline, CDR1 is SGHRS, CDR2 YFSETQ.

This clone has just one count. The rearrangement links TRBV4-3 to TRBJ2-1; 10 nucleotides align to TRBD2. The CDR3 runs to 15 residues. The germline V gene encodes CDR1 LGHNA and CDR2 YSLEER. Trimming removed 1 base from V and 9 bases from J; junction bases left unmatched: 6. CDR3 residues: CASSQGERGGIEQFF. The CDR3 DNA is TGCGCCAGCAGCCAAGGGGAGCGGGGGGGGATTGAGCAGTTCTTC.

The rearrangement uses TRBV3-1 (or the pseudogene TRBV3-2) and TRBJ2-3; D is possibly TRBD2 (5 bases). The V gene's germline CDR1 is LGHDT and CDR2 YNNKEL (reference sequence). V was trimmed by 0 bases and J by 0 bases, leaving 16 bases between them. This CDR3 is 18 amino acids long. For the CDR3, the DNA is TGTGCCAGCAGCCAAGATGTAAGAGGGTCTCCTAGCACAGATACGCAGTATTTT. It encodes CASSQDVRGSPSTDTQYF.